This is a list of T cell receptor beta chains from one sample in a study of T cell repertoires in cytomegalovirus infection. Using its own MiXCR run on the reads, TCRdb lists one record per CDR3 protein. This table holds 350,000 to 450,000 distinct CDR3 sequences, approximately 18% found once. Sequencing was carried out using PBMCs. All receptors derive from a human donor in good health (CMV status not recorded). Some clones in this sample may be carry-over from other donors' samples. Each CDR3 is given with its conserved first and last residue. A D gene is named only where the DNA matches it firmly. Part of the rows lack a size; the others show once, few, many or a class for expanded clones.

D: -; V: TRBV19; size: few; J: TRBJ2-5; DNA: TGTGCCAGTAGTATCGACACCCAAGAGACCCAGTACTTC; CDR3: CASSIDTQETQYF
D: TRBD1; V: TRBV7-2; size: many; J: TRBJ2-6; DNA: TGTGCCAGCAGCCGACAGGGCCAGGGGGGGGCCAACGTCCTGACTTTC; CDR3: CASSRQGQGGANVLTF
D: -; V: TRBV12-3/TRBV12-4; size: many; J: TRBJ1-2; DNA: TGTGCCAGCAGTTTAGCGGACCCCGGTAGCTATGGCTACACCTTC; CDR3: CASSLADPGSYGYTF
D: -; V: TRBV5-6; size: few; J: TRBJ2-7; DNA: TGTGCCAGCAGCGAGGGACTCACCGACTACGAGCAGTACTTC; CDR3: CASSEGLTDYEQYF
D: -; V: TRBV6-2/TRBV6-3; size: few; J: TRBJ2-3; DNA: TGTGCCAGCAGTTCGCCTGGAGATACGCAGTATTTT; CDR3: CASSSPGDTQYF
D: -; V: TRBV7-2; size: few; J: TRBJ1-2; DNA: TGTGCCAGCAGTCAAGGGCCTGACTATGGCTACACCTTC; CDR3: CASSQGPDYGYTF
D: -; V: TRBV27; size: many; J: TRBJ2-1; DNA: TGTGCCAGCAGTATGGATGAGCAGTTCTTC; CDR3: CASSMDEQFF
D: -; V: TRBV7-2; size: many; J: TRBJ2-7; DNA: TGTGCCAGCAGCGAGGGACGCCACGCAGCTTACGAGCAGTACTTC; CDR3: CASSEGRHAAYEQYF
D: -; V: TRBV7-2; size: few; J: TRBJ1-6; DNA: TGTGCCAGCAGGCAAAAAACACTGTCCAGACTGAATTCACCCCTCCACTTT; CDR3: CASRQKTLSRLNSPLHF
D: -; V: TRBV28; size: few; J: TRBJ2-1; DNA: TGTGCCAGCAGACCCGCACCAGGGGCATACGAGCAGTTCTTC; CDR3: CASRPAPGAYEQFF
D: -; V: TRBV5-4; size: few; J: TRBJ1-4; DNA: TGTGCCAGCAGCTTGGCCGGGAGGGTTAATGAAAAACTGTTTTTT; CDR3: CASSLAGRVNEKLFF
D: -; V: TRBV20-1; size: -; J: TRBJ1-2; DNA: TGCAGTGCCCTTCGACAGACTACCTATGGCTACACCTTC; CDR3: CSALRQTTYGYTF
D: -; V: TRBV10-3; size: -; J: TRBJ2-6; DNA: TGTGCCATCAGTGTAGGAGAGTCTGGGGCCAACGTCCTGACTTTC; CDR3: CAISVGESGANVLTF
D: -; V: TRBV7-8; size: few; J: TRBJ2-1; DNA: TGTGCCAGCACCTTAGCTGGCCGGTTGGATGAGCAGTTCTTC; CDR3: CASTLAGRLDEQFF
D: TRBD2; V: TRBV11-2; size: few; J: TRBJ2-7; DNA: TGTGCCAGCAGCTCTGAAGCGGGAGGGTCCTACGAGCAGTACTTC; CDR3: CASSSEAGGSYEQYF
D: -; V: TRBV28; size: many; J: TRBJ2-1; DNA: TGTGCCAGCAGTTTGATCTGGCGCGGTGAGCAGTTCTTC; CDR3: CASSLIWRGEQFF
D: -; V: TRBV2; size: -; J: TRBJ1-1; DNA: TGTGCCAGCAGTGAGGGCAGGGTAGCTTTCTTT; CDR3: CASSEGRVAFF
D: -; V: TRBV27; size: -; J: TRBJ1-1; DNA: TGTGCCAGCAGTTTTGGGCGGCGCACTGAAGCTTTCTTT; CDR3: CASSFGRRTEAFF
D: -; V: TRBV24-1; size: few; J: TRBJ1-1; DNA: TGTGCCACCAGTGATCTACGTTGGGTGGCTGAAGCTTTCTTT; CDR3: CATSDLRWVAEAFF
D: -; V: TRBV7-8; size: many; J: TRBJ1-1; DNA: TGTGCCAGCAGCGAGGTCCCGGGCGCGAACACTGAAGCTTTCTTT; CDR3: CASSEVPGANTEAFF
D: -; V: TRBV2; size: few; J: TRBJ1-5; DNA: TGTGCCAGCAGTGTGGGTGCCAGGGCTTCGGAGCCCCAGCATTTT; CDR3: CASSVGARASEPQHF
D: -; V: TRBV5-1; size: few; J: TRBJ1-4; DNA: TGCGCCAGCAGCCCGGACGTCGGCGGGGATGAAAAACTGTTTTTT; CDR3: CASSPDVGGDEKLFF
D: TRBD2; V: TRBV7-2; size: few; J: TRBJ2-3; DNA: TGTGCCAGCAGCTTAGTACCTTGGACGGGACTAGCGGGAACAGATACGCAGTATTTT; CDR3: CASSLVPWTGLAGTDTQYF
D: -; V: TRBV29-1; size: -; J: TRBJ2-1; DNA: TGCAGCGTTTGTTTAATGAGAGGCAATGAGCAGTTCTTC; CDR3: CSVCLMRGNEQFF
D: -; V: TRBV29-1; size: -; J: TRBJ2-3; DNA: TGCAGCGTTGAAGGGAGAGTAAGCACAGATACGCAGTATTTT; CDR3: CSVEGRVSTDTQYF
D: TRBD1; V: TRBV7-2; size: many; J: TRBJ2-7; DNA: TGTGCCAGCAGCTCACGGACAGGGACCTACGAGCAGTACTTC; CDR3: CASSSRTGTYEQYF
D: -; V: TRBV19; size: few; J: TRBJ2-6; DNA: TGTGCCAGTAGTATAGGCCCTGCGGGAGGGGCCAACGTCCTGACTTTC; CDR3: CASSIGPAGGANVLTF
D: -; V: TRBV6-6; size: few; J: TRBJ2-7; DNA: TGTGCCAGCAGCCGACTCGATTACGAGCAGTACTTC; CDR3: CASSRLDYEQYF
D: -; V: TRBV7-2; size: many; J: TRBJ1-1; DNA: TGTGCCAGCAGCTTAGTTGGGCAGGCCCGTTTTGAAGCTTTCTTT; CDR3: CASSLVGQARFEAFF
D: TRBD1; V: TRBV7-2; size: many; J: TRBJ1-6; DNA: TGTGCCAGCAGCTCTGTCGGACAGGGGGAGTCACCCCTCCACTTT; CDR3: CASSSVGQGESPLHF
D: -; V: TRBV2; size: -; J: TRBJ1-1; DNA: TGTGCCAGCGTTAGGGACACTGAAGCTTTCTTT; CDR3: CASVRDTEAFF
D: TRBD1; V: TRBV10-3; size: few; J: TRBJ1-1; DNA: TGTGCCATCAGTGGTCGGGACAGCTTGAACACTGAAGCTTTCTTT; CDR3: CAISGRDSLNTEAFF
D: TRBD2; V: TRBV7-2; size: many; J: TRBJ2-1; DNA: TGTGCCAGCAGCTTAATGGCTAGCGGGAATGTGTACAATGAGCAGTTCTTC; CDR3: CASSLMASGNVYNEQFF
D: -; V: TRBV12-3/TRBV12-4; size: many; J: TRBJ2-1; DNA: TGTGCCAGCAGTTTAGTAGGGACTCACAATGAGCAGTTCTTC; CDR3: CASSLVGTHNEQFF
D: TRBD1; V: TRBV4-1; size: -; J: TRBJ2-6; DNA: TGCGCCAGCAGCCCCAAACCCCAGGGGGCGAGCTCTGGGGCCAACGTCCTGACTTTC; CDR3: CASSPKPQGASSGANVLTF
D: -; V: TRBV7-9; size: many; J: TRBJ1-1; DNA: TGTGCCAGCAGCCGCGAGGGGAACACTGAAGCTTTCTTT; CDR3: CASSREGNTEAFF
D: TRBD1; V: TRBV7-6; size: few; J: TRBJ2-3; DNA: TGTGCCAGCAGCCCCGGACAGGTATCGGATACGCAGTATTTT; CDR3: CASSPGQVSDTQYF
D: -; V: TRBV29-1; size: -; J: TRBJ1-1; DNA: TGCAGCGCCGTGAACACTGAAGCTTTCTTT; CDR3: CSAVNTEAFF
D: TRBD1; V: TRBV7-2; size: many; J: TRBJ1-2; DNA: TGTGCCAGCAGCTCCCCGACAGGGGGTTACGGCTACACCTTC; CDR3: CASSSPTGGYGYTF
D: TRBD2; V: TRBV4-1; size: many; J: TRBJ2-1; DNA: TGCGCCAGCAGCCATCCAGGGGGACTAGCGGGACCTTTGAGCGATGAGCAGTTCTTC; CDR3: CASSHPGGLAGPLSDEQFF
D: -; V: TRBV6-1; size: -; J: TRBJ2-6; DNA: TGTGCCAGCAGTGCCGACATCCCTGGGGGGGCCAACGTCCTGACTTTC; CDR3: CASSADIPGGANVLTF
D: -; V: TRBV6-1; size: few; J: TRBJ1-1; DNA: TGTGCCAGCAGCGCGGACTGGCTCTCGAACACTGAAGCTTTCTTT; CDR3: CASSADWLSNTEAFF
D: -; V: TRBV28; size: -; J: TRBJ1-6; DNA: TGTGCCAGCAGTTTCCCTGACCAAGGGCGTAATTCACCCCTCCACTTT; CDR3: CASSFPDQGRNSPLHF
D: TRBD1; V: TRBV20-1; size: few; J: TRBJ1-6; DNA: TGCAGTGCTAGCGACAGGGAAGTTAATTCACCCCTCCACTTT; CDR3: CSASDREVNSPLHF
D: -; V: TRBV7-8; size: few; J: TRBJ2-1; DNA: TGTGCCAGCGGGACCCCCCACGATGAGCAGTTCTTC; CDR3: CASGTPHDEQFF